In its sample, the clone carrying this TCR beta chain was seen many times. Antigen specificity is unknown. Carrying unique molecular identifiers, the cDNA also gained a universal primer site through template switching. TCRdb redid the calling of the 5' RACE reads with MiXCR, one entry per CDR3 protein. This table holds hundreds of thousands of distinct CDR3 sequences, around 6% found once. Healthy Caucasians alone served as donors. The source of the sample is a study of identical twins. Study-level points and caveats: The models systematically underestimated how much out-of-frame TCR alpha was shared in monozygotic twins. Out-of-frame beta chain sequences displayed weaker excess sharing between twins.

This sequence was found in a man aged 18 to 30 in good health. The sequenced sample consisted of naive T cells sorted from blood.

The CDR3 loop reads CAIRKPGTGEDTQYF. As DNA, the CDR3 is TGCGCCATCCGAAAACCCGGGACAGGGGAAGATACGCAGTATTTT. V and J are TRBV5-1 and TRBJ2-3, with 10 bases that match TRBD1. V lost 9 bases to trimming and J lost 5 bases; unmatched junction nucleotides: 12. The CDR3 is made up of 15 amino acids. Germline loops: CDR1 SGHRS, CDR2 YFSETQ.